This T cell receptor beta chain originates from a study of cytomegalovirus exposure and HLA in healthy donors. The study's findings and limits: A later analysis found most CMV-associated TCR beta chains apparently HLA-restricted. TCR beta chains numbering more than 150 were designated cytomegalovirus-associated. In a later analysis, specific HLA alleles were associated with 15,000 to 20,000 TCR beta sequences at a 0.05 false discovery rate. A likely sequencing artifact accounted for one observed cluster of highly shared sequence variants.

The V end lost 0 bases, the J end lost 3 bases, and 9 bases lay between the germline ends. The V gene's germline CDR1 is SGHNT and CDR2 YYREEE (reference sequence). The CDR3 has 14 residues. A single count supports this clone. Its antigen is unidentified. A multiplex PCR was run with 60 Vbeta primers and 13 Jbeta primers. Repertoires were generated with immunoSEQ multiplex PCR, while TCRdb's copy carries only in-frame clones and drops some. The sample has some 180,000 clones; roughly 85% are singletons. Sequenced: PBMCs. The sequence was collected from a woman in her twenties or thirties in good health and CMV-seropositive. The chain combines TRBV5-4 with TRBJ1-2; D is unresolved. CDR3: CASSLANIYYGYTF. CDR3 DNA sequence: TGTGCCAGCAGCTTGGCCAACATTTACTATGGCTACACCTTC.